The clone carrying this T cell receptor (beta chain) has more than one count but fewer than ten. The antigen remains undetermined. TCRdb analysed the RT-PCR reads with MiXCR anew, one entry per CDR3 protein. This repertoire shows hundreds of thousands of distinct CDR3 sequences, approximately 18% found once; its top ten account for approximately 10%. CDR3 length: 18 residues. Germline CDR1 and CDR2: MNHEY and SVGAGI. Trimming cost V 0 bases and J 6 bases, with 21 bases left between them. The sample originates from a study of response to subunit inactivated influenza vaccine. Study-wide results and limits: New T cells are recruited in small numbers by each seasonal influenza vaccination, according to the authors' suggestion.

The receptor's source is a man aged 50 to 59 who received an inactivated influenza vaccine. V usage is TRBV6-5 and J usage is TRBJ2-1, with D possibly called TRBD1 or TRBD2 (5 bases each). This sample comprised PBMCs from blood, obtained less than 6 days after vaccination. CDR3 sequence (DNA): TGTGCCAGCAGTTACTCGCCAGCTCAGGTTCCAGGGACCAATGAGCAGTTCTTC. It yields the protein CASSYSPAQVPGTNEQFF.